This TCR beta chain was observed in a study of shared clonotypes between healthy human individuals. The protocol was immunoSEQ multiplex PCR, while the TCRdb copy is restricted to in-frame clones and leaves out a portion. The sample contains a few million clones, less than 95% of which appear only once. This clonotype was sampled from a man in his late teens or twenties in good health. Some clones in this sample may be carry-over from other donors' samples. The sample consisted of naive CD4+ T cells from PBMCs. As for subset: CD45RA+ positively selected.

CDR3 nucleotide sequence: TGTGCCAGCTCACGCCTATCGGGTAGCGGGATGATCTACGAGCAGTACTTC. Translating gives CASSRLSGSGMIYEQYF. The chain is built from TRBV18 and TRBJ2-7, with 8 bases fitting TRBD2. The CDR3 is 17 amino acids. Germline lookup yields CDR1 KGHSH and CDR2 LQKENI. With 4 bases clipped from V and 3 bases from J, the junction kept 14 bases outside the gene matches.